This TCR beta chain derives from a study of T cells in Graves' hyperthyroidism and ophthalmopathy. Cells are PBMCs isolated from 9 to 10 ml of fresh blood. The CDR3 runs to 14 residues. Germline lookup yields CDR1 DFQATT and CDR2 SNEGSKA (reference sequence). The junction had 6 bases not matched to a gene; V was cut back by 5 bases and J by 3 bases. A note on this clonotype: Its matching antigen is unknown.

Amplification of TCR beta CDR3 regions used RNA as the template. Using the HTBI primer set, a first-round RT-PCR was run on the TCR CDR3. MiXCR, run by TCRdb on the multiplex PCR reads, gives a single entry per CDR3 protein. The data contain some 510,000 distinct CDR3 sequences, roughly 20% of them seen just once; the ten biggest clones take up more than 25%. Findings of the study overall: Blood shared most expanded thyroid clonotypes above 0.001.

The chain is built from TRBV20-1 and TRBJ1-5; 8 nucleotides align to TRBD1. Material: blood. This clonotype was sampled from a man aged 18 to 29 with Graves' hyperthyroidism. CDR3 DNA: TGCAGTGCTTACGGGACAGGTAACAATCAGCCCCAGCATTTT. Amino acid sequence: CSAYGTGNNQPQHF.